The T cell receptor beta chain under discussion was sequenced for a study of shared clonotypes between healthy human individuals. The germline V gene encodes CDR1 MNHNY and CDR2 SVGAGI (reference sequence). V lost 4 bases and J lost 5, with 18 bases in between. The CDR3 extends over 15 amino acids. Genomic DNA from each subset was divided evenly over several immunoSEQ plates. Replicate sorted-subset PCRs were loaded with around 220 ng DNA, 31,000 or so T cell genomes. Only in-frame clones appear in the TCRdb table, and some are missing; sequencing was by immunoSEQ multiplex PCR. The sample consists of roughly 2,300,000 clones, roughly 92% of them appearing once. This clone occurred once.

The clonotype originates from a man younger than 35 in good health. Some clones in this sample may be carry-over from other donors' samples. Sequenced input: naive CD4+ T cells from PBMCs. Sample subset: CD45RA+ positively selected. The chain joins TRBV6-6 to TRBJ2-7, with D perhaps given as TRBD1 or TRBD2 (6 bases each). DNA for the CDR3: TGTGCCAGCAGTTCGGCCCTTGGGGGGCTCGACGAGCAGTACTTC. Its translation is CASSSALGGLDEQYF.